This T cell receptor (beta chain) was identified during a study of radiation and T cells in renal cell carcinoma. TCRdb keeps only in-frame clones here, not all; method: immunoSEQ multiplex PCR. The table shows 140,000 or so clones, with 70% to 90% occurring only once. Time point: baseline pretreatment blood. Treatment of the sample: 15 Gy SBRT to primary tumor, nephrectomy 4 weeks later. V shed 3 bases and J shed 5 bases, with 11 bases lying between them. CDR3 length equals 14 residues. The germline gives CDR1 MGHRA, CDR2 YSYEKL. This sequence was found in a woman in her forties or fifties with renal cell carcinoma. This chain joins TRBV4-1 and TRBJ2-1, with a weak D call TRBD1 (7 bases). This specimen was blood, taken from a patient whose treatment included radiotherapy and nephrectomy. The CDR3 coding sequence is TGCGCCAGCAGCCACCAGGGGGGCCACAATGAGCAGTTCTTC. This codes for CASSHQGGHNEQFF.